This T cell receptor beta chain came from a study of shared clonotypes between healthy human individuals. This CDR3 comprises 18 residues. In germline, CDR1 is SGHVS, CDR2 FQNEAQ. The V end lost 10 bases, the J end lost 0 bases, and 27 bases lay between the germline ends. Deep-level assay runs were performed. The repertoire was sequenced with immunoSEQ multiplex PCR; TCRdb's copy has only in-frame clones and lacks some. The data contain 400,000 to 500,000 clones, about three quarters of them singletons. The sequenced sample consisted of PBMCs. The origin of this receptor is a woman in her 40s in good health. Some clones in this sample may be carry-over from other donors' samples. The V call is TRBV7-8, the J call TRBJ1-1; the D gene is possibly TRBD1 (5 bases). The CDR3 DNA reads TGTGCCACCCACCTCGGGGCCCGAGACATCATTATGAACACTGAAGCTTTCTTT. Encoded protein: CATHLGARDIIMNTEAFF.